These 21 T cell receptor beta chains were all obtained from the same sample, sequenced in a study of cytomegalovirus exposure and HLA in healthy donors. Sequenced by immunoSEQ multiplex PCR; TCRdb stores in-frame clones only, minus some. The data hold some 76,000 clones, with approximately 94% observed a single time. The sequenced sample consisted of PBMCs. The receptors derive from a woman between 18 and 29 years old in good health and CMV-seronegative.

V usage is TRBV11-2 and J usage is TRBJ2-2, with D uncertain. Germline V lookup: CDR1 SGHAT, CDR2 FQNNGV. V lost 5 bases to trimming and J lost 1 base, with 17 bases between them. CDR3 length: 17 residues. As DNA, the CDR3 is TGTGCCAGCAGCCCAACAAGGCCCCGAGGGAACACCGGGGAGCTGTTTTTT. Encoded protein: CASSPTRPRGNTGELFF.

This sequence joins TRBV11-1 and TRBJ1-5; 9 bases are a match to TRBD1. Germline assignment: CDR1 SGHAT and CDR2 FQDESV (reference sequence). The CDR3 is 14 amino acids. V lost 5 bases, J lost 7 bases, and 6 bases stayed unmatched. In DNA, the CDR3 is TGTGCCAGCAGCGAACAGGGGGCCAGGCAGCCCCAGCATTTT. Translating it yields CASSEQGARQPQHF.

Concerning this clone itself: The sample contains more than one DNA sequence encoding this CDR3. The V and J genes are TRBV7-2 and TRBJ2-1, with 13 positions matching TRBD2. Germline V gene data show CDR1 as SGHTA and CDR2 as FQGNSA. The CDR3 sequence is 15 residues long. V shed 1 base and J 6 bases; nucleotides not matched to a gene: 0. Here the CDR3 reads CASSLGLAGGNEQFF. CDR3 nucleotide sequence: TGTGCCAGCAGCTTAGGACTAGCGGGAGGCAATGAGCAGTTCTTC.

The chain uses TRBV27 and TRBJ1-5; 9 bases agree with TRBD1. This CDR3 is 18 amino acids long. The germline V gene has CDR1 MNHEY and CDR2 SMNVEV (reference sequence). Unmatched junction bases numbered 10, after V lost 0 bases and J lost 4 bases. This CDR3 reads CASSLSIRQGVVNQPQHF. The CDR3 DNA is TGTGCCAGCAGTTTATCAATCCGACAGGGGGTGGTTAATCAGCCCCAGCATTTT.

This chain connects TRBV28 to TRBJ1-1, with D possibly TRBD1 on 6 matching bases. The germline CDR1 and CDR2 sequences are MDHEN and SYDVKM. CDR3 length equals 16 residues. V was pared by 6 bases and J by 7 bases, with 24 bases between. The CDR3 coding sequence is TGTGCCAGCAGGCAACAGGGCCCCGTCCTTATCGGTGAAGCTTTCTTT. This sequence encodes CASRQQGPVLIGEAFF.

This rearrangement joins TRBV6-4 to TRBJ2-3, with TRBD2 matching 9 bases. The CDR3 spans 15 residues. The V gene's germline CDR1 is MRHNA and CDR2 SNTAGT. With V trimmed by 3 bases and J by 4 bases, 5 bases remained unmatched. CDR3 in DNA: TGTGCCAGCAGTGAGGAAGCGGGGGGTGCAGATACGCAGTATTTT. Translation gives CASSEEAGGADTQYF.

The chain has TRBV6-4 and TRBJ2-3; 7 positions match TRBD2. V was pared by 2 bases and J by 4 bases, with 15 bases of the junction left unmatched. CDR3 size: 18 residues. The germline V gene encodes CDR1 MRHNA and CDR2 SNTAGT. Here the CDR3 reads CASSDHFLVSGTPDTQYF. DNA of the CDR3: TGTGCCAGCAGTGACCACTTCCTCGTAAGCGGGACCCCAGATACGCAGTATTTT.

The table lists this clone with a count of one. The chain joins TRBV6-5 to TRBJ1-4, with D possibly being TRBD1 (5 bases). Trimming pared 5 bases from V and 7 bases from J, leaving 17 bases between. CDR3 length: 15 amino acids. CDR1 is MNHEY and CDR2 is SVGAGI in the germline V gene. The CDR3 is CASSPNGAESEKLFF. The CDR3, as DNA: TGTGCCAGCAGTCCCAATGGGGCGGAGAGTGAAAAACTGTTTTTT.

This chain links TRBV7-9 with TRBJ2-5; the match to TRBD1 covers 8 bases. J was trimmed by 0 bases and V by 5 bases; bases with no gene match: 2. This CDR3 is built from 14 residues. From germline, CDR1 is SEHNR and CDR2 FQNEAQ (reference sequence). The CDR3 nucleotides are TGTGCCAGCAGCCGGACAGGGAACCAAGAGACCCAGTACTTC. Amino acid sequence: CASSRTGNQETQYF.

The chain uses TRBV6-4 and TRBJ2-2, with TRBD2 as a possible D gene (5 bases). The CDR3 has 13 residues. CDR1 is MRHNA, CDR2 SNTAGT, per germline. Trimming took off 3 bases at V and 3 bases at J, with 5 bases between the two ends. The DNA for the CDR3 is TGTGCCAGCAGTGAGAGGGACACCGGGGAGCTGTTTTTT. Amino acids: CASSERDTGELFF.

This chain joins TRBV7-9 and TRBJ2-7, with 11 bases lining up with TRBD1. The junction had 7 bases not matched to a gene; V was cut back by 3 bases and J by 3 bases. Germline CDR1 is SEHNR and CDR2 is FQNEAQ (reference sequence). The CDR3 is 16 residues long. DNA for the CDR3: TGTGCCAGCAGCTTTATTTCGGGACAGGGGGTCTACGAGCAGTACTTC. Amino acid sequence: CASSFISGQGVYEQYF.

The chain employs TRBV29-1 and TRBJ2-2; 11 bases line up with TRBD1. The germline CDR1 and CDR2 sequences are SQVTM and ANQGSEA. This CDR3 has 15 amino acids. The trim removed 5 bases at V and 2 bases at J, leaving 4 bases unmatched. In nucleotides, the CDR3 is TGCAGCGTTCCCGGGACAGGGGGTAACACCGGGGAGCTGTTTTTT. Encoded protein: CSVPGTGGNTGELFF.

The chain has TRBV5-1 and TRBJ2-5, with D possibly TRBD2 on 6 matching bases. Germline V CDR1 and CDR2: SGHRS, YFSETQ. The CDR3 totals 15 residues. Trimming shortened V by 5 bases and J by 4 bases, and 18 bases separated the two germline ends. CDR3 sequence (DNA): TGCGCCAGCAGTCGTTACCGGGACTCGGGAGAGACCCAGTACTTC. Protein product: CASSRYRDSGETQYF. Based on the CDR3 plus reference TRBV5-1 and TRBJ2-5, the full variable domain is KAGVTQTPRYLIKTRGQQVTLSCSPISGHRSVSWYQQTPGQGLQFLFEYFSETQRNKGNFPGRFSGRQFSNSRSEMNVSTLELGDSALYLCASSRYRDSGETQYFGPGTRLLVL.

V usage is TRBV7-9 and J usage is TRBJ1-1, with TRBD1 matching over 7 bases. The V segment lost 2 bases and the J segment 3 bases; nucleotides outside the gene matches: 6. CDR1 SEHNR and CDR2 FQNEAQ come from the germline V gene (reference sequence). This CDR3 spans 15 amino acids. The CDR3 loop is CASSLQTGMYTEAFF. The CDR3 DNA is TGTGCCAGCAGCTTACAGACAGGGATGTACACTGAAGCTTTCTTT.

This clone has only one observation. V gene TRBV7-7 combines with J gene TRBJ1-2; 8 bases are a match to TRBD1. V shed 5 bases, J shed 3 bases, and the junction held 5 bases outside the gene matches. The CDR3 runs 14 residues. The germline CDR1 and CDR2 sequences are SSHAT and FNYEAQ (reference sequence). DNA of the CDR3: TGTGCCAGCAGCCCACTGGGACAGGACTATGGCTACACCTTC. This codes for CASSPLGQDYGYTF.

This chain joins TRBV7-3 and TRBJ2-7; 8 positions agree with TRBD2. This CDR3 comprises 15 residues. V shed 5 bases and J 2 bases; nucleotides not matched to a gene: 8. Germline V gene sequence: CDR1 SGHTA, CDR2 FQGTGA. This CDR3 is CASSPTSGTPYEQYF. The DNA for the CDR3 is TGTGCCAGCAGCCCAACTAGCGGCACCCCCTACGAGCAGTACTTC.

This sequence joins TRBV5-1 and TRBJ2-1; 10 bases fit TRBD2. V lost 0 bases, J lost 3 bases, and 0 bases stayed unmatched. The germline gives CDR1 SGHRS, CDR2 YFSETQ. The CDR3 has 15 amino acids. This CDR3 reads CASSLGLAGYNEQFF. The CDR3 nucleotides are TGCGCCAGCAGCTTGGGACTAGCGGGCTACAATGAGCAGTTCTTC.

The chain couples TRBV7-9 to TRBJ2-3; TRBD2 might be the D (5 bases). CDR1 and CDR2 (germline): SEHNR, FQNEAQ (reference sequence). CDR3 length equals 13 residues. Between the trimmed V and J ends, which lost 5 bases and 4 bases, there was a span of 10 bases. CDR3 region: CASSPTGSDTQYF. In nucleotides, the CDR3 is TGTGCCAGCAGCCCCACGGGGTCAGATACGCAGTATTTT.

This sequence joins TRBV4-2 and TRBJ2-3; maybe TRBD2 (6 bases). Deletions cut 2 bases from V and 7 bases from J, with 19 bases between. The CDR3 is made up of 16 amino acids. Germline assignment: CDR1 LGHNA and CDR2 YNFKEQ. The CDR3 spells CASSQLSGLEINTQYF. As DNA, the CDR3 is TGTGCCAGCAGCCAACTTAGCGGTCTAGAGATAAATACGCAGTATTTT.

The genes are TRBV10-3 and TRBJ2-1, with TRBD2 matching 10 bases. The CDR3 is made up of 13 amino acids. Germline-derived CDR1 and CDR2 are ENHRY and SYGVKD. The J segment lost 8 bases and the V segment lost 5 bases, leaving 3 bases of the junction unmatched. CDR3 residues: CAISSGRADEQFF. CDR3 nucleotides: TGTGCCATCAGTAGCGGGAGGGCCGATGAGCAGTTCTTC.

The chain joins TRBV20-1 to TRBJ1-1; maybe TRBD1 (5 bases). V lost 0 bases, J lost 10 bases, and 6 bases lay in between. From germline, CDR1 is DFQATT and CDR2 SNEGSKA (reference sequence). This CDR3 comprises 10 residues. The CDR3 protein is CSAREGGAFF. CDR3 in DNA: TGCAGTGCTAGAGAGGGGGGAGCTTTCTTT.